These T cell receptor beta chains were read from a single sample in a study of blood T cell repertoires in COVID-19. Profiling relied on immunoSEQ multiplex PCR, and the TCRdb table lists in-frame clones only, not all of them. Of around 320,000 clones listed, roughly nine tenths are singletons. The source material was PBMCs or T cells enriched from blood (not recorded which). The receptor set was obtained from a woman in her twenties or thirties who had been exposed to COVID-19. Each CDR3 is given with its conserved first and last residue. Each record gives: clone size, J gene, D gene, V gene, CDR3 DNA, CDR3 protein. A D gene is named only where the DNA matches it firmly. Some rows mark clone size as missing; the rest say once, few, many or name a class of expanded clone.

size: NA; J: TRBJ1-2; D: NA; V: TRBV2; DNA: TGTGCCAGCAGCTCTCCCCCTGGGGGGGGCTACACCTTC; CDR3: CASSSPPGGGYTF
size: NA; J: TRBJ1-1; D: TRBD1; V: TRBV7-9; DNA: TGTGCCAGCAGCAGCGGGACAGGGGGTAGCACTGAAGCTTTCTTT; CDR3: CASSSGTGGSTEAFF
size: once; J: TRBJ1-5; D: TRBD1; V: TRBV7-2; DNA: TGTGCCAGCAGCTCGGGACAGACTTATCAGCCCCAGCATTTT; CDR3: CASSSGQTYQPQHF
size: NA; J: TRBJ1-5; D: NA; V: TRBV25-1; DNA: TGTGCCAGCAGTGAACTGGGGGCCAATCAGCCCCAGCATTTT; CDR3: CASSELGANQPQHF
size: NA; J: TRBJ1-1; D: NA; V: TRBV11-2; DNA: TGTGCCAGCACCTTTAAACAGGGAGGGGACACTGAAGCTTTCTTT; CDR3: CASTFKQGGDTEAFF
size: NA; J: TRBJ1-2; D: TRBD1; V: TRBV6-2/TRBV6-3; DNA: TGTGCCAGCAGTTACCCCCCCAGTGCCAGGGGGGAGGATGGCTACACCTTC; CDR3: CASSYPPSARGEDGYTF
size: NA; J: TRBJ1-6; D: NA; V: TRBV4-3; DNA: TGCGCCAGCAGCCAAGATCTGGCAGGGCGAGATTCACCCCTCCACTTT; CDR3: CASSQDLAGRDSPLHF
size: NA; J: TRBJ1-1; D: TRBD1; V: TRBV10-3; DNA: TGTGCCACCAAGACAGGGGACCGCACTGAAGCTTTCTTT; CDR3: CATKTGDRTEAFF
size: NA; J: TRBJ1-2; D: TRBD1; V: TRBV4-3; DNA: TGCGCCAGCAGCCAAGGGGGGGCAGGGGGCTATCATGGCTACACCTTC; CDR3: CASSQGGAGGYHGYTF
size: NA; J: TRBJ2-3; D: NA; V: TRBV4-1; DNA: TGCGCCAGCAGCCAAGGCAAACTCGTGCTGTCGGATACGCAGTATTTT; CDR3: CASSQGKLVLSDTQYF
size: NA; J: TRBJ1-6; D: NA; V: TRBV27; DNA: TGTGCCAGCAGTTTTACCTTTCTAATGGGCAATTCACCCCTCCACTTT; CDR3: CASSFTFLMGNSPLHF
size: NA; J: TRBJ1-1; D: NA; V: TRBV7-6; DNA: TGTGCCAGCAGCTCGTGGGGGGGCACTGAAGCTTTCTTT; CDR3: CASSSWGGTEAFF
size: NA; J: TRBJ2-7; D: NA; V: TRBV9; DNA: TGTGCCAGCAGTTCAGGGGCTGTAAACTACGAGCAGTACTTC; CDR3: CASSSGAVNYEQYF
size: NA; J: TRBJ2-6; D: NA; V: TRBV7-9; DNA: TGTGCGCAGCAGATGGGGGGAAACTCTGGGGCCAACGTCCTGACTTTC; CDR3: CAQQMGGNSGANVLTF
size: NA; J: TRBJ2-5; D: TRBD1; V: TRBV6-2/TRBV6-3; DNA: TGTGCCAGCCGCCAGACAGGGTCGGAGACCCAGTACTTC; CDR3: CASRQTGSETQYF
size: NA; J: TRBJ1-1; D: NA; V: TRBV27; DNA: NA; CDR3: CASSSSDRVVTTEAFF